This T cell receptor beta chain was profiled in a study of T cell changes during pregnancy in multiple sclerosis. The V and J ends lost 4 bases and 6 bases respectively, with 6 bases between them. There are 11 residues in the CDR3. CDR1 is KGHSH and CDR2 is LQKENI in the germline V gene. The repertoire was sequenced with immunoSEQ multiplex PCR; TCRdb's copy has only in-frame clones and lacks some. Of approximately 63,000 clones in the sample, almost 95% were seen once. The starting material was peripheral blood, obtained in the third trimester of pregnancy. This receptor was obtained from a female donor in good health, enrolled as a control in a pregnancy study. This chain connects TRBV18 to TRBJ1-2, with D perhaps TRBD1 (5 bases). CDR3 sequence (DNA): TGTGCCAGCTCACTCAGGGATGGCTACACCTTC. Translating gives CASSLRDGYTF.